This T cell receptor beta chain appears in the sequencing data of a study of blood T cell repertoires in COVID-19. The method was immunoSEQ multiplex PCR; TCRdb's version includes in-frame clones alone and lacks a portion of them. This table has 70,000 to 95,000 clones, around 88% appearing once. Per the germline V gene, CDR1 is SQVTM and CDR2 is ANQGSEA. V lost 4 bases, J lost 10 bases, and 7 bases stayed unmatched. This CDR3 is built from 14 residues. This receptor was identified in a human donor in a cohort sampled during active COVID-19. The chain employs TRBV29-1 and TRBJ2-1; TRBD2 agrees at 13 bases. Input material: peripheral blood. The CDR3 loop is CSVGTSGRGWEQFF. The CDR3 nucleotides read TGCAGCGTTGGGACTAGCGGGAGAGGATGGGAGCAGTTCTTC.